The 16 T cell receptor beta chains below were found in one sample sequenced in a study of immune evolution from preneoplasia to lung adenocarcinoma. The table came from immunoSEQ multiplex PCR; TCRdb's copy has only in-frame clones and leaves some out. The sample carries thousands of clones, around 80% recorded once. Specimen: FFPE adjacent normal lung tissue. These TCRs come from a person aged 55-85 years with lung adenocarcinoma.

The chain couples TRBV7-9 to TRBJ1-1; perhaps TRBD1 as D (5 bases). Germline CDR1 reads SEHNR; CDR2 reads FQNEAQ (reference sequence). V was clipped by 3 bases and J by 2 bases, with 7 bases between them. This CDR3 region has 13 residues. The CDR3 protein is CASSFGGNTEAFF. DNA of the CDR3: TGTGCCAGCAGCTTTGGGGGTAACACTGAAGCTTTCTTT.

This clone is classed as medium-sized (0.01 to 0.1%). J is TRBJ2-5 and V is TRBV15; the D gene is possibly TRBD2 (7 bases). Trimming stripped 0 bases from V and 4 bases from J, with 15 bases between. The CDR3 length is 16 residues. The germline V gene encodes CDR1 LNHNV and CDR2 YYDKDF (reference sequence). This CDR3 reads CATSRDGRGAGETQYF. The DNA of the CDR3 is TGTGCCACCAGCAGAGATGGTCGGGGGGCAGGAGAGACCCAGTACTTC. The full variable domain, rest sourced from reference TRBV15 and TRBJ2-5, is DAMVIQNPRYQVTQFGKPVTLSCSQTLNHNVMYWYQQKSSQAPKLLFHYYDKDFNNEADTPDNFQSRRPNTSFCFLDIRSPGLGDTAMYLCATSRDGRGAGETQYFGPGTRLLVL.

This chain joins TRBV20-1 and TRBJ1-1; no reliable D call. Germline V gives CDR1 DFQATT, CDR2 SNEGSKA (reference sequence). V lost 2 bases and J lost 11, with 9 bases in between. The CDR3 has 10 residues. In nucleotides, the CDR3 is TGCAGTGCTAGATTGCGGGAGGCTTTCTTT. Amino acids: CSARLREAFF.

This clone was found a few times. The chain joins TRBV5-8 to TRBJ1-2; the D is unclear. The length of the CDR3 is 13 residues. V gave up 7 bases and J gave up 3 bases, with 13 bases separating them. In germline, CDR1 is SGHTS, CDR2 YDEGEE. DNA of the CDR3: TGTGCCAGCGTTCCGTCCGCGGACTATGGCTACACCTTC. Translation gives CASVPSADYGYTF.

The rearrangement uses TRBV2 and TRBJ1-5, with D perhaps TRBD1 (5 bases). Germline-derived CDR1 and CDR2 are SNHLY and FYNNEI. V was trimmed by 3 bases and J by 0 bases, leaving 9 bases between them. The CDR3 length is 15 residues. The CDR3 nucleotides are TGTGCCAGCAGTGAGACAGACTATAGCAATCAGCCCCAGCATTTT. Protein sequence: CASSETDYSNQPQHF.

The chain combines TRBV29-1 with TRBJ2-1; 11 nucleotides match TRBD2. The trim removed 6 bases at V and 7 bases at J, leaving 11 bases unmatched. This CDR3 is built from 15 residues. From germline, CDR1 is SQVTM and CDR2 ANQGSEA. The CDR3 DNA is TGCAGCGTCGCCCTTGGGACTAGCGGAACTAATGAGCAGTTCTTC. It specifies CSVALGTSGTNEQFF.

The chain couples TRBV11-2 to TRBJ2-2, with D perhaps given as TRBD1 or TRBD2 (5 bases each). V lost 4 bases to trimming and J lost 3 bases, with 12 bases between them. The CDR3 is made up of 15 amino acids. CDR1 and CDR2 from the germline V gene are SGHAT and FQNNGV. The CDR3 nucleotides read TGTGCCAGCAGCTACAGGTGGGGAGACACCGGGGAGCTGTTTTTT. Protein: CASSYRWGDTGELFF.

The chain recombines TRBV19 with TRBJ2-1; TRBD2 matches 8 bases. The V gene's germline CDR1 is LNHDA and CDR2 SQIVND (reference sequence). The CDR3 has 13 amino acids. Losses at the gene ends were 9 bases for V and 4 bases for J; bases not matched to a gene: 5. This chain's CDR3 is CASGRATYNEQFF. In nucleotides, the CDR3 is TGTGCCAGCGGGAGGGCCACGTACAATGAGCAGTTCTTC.

The chain joins TRBV10-3 to TRBJ1-1, with D possibly matching TRBD1 (6 bases). The germline V gene encodes CDR1 ENHRY and CDR2 SYGVKD. Between the trimmed V and J ends, which lost 7 bases and 2 bases, there was a span of 23 bases. This CDR3 is 17 amino acids long. CDR3 sequence reads: CAITQRVQGTANTEAFF. Here the CDR3 DNA reads TGTGCCATCACCCAAAGGGTACAGGGAACGGCCAACACTGAAGCTTTCTTT.

This clone was seen more than once but under ten times. CDR3: CASSESELYEQFF. The DNA for the CDR3 is TGCGCCAGCAGTGAGTCTGAGCTCTATGAGCAGTTCTTC. The V call is TRBV10-1, the J call TRBJ2-1; D not certain. In germline, CDR1 is WNHNN, CDR2 SYGVQD (reference sequence). Trimming pared 0 bases from V and 8 bases from J, leaving 8 bases between. The CDR3 totals 13 residues.

The V gene is TRBV7-2, the J gene TRBJ1-4, with 8 bases aligning to TRBD1. V shed 1 base, J shed 7 bases, and the junction held 8 bases outside the gene matches. The germline CDR1 and CDR2 sequences are SGHTA and FQGNSA. The CDR3 sequence is 16 residues long. CDR3 protein: CASSLGNRGGGEKLFF. CDR3 bases: TGTGCCAGCAGCTTAGGGAACAGGGGGGGTGGTGAAAAACTGTTTTTT. Full variable domain (rest looked up from reference TRBV7-2 and TRBJ1-4): GAGVSQSPSNKVTEKGKDVELRCDPISGHTALYWYRQSLGQGLEFLIYFQGNSAPDKSGLPSDRFSAERTGGSVSTLTIQRTQQEDSAVYLCASSLGNRGGGEKLFFGSGTQLSVL.

This clone was picked up one time. This chain uses TRBV7-9 with TRBJ1-4, with D uncertain. Looked up from germline, CDR1 is SEHNR and CDR2 is FQNEAQ (reference sequence). With 4 bases removed from V and 6 bases from J, the gap between germline ends came to 12 bases. This CDR3 is 14 amino acids long. CDR3 in DNA: TGTGCCAGCAGCTCCCGCTCCACTGATGAAAAACTGTTTTTT. Translated: CASSSRSTDEKLFF.

A few counts support this clone. The CDR3 DNA is TGTGCCAGCAGTTTAAAGCGGGAGGCTAACTATGGCTACACCTTC. Translation: CASSLKREANYGYTF. J is TRBJ1-2 and V is TRBV27; D remains ambiguous. V lost 2 bases to trimming and J lost 0 bases, with 10 bases between them. CDR3 length equals 15 residues. From germline, CDR1 is MNHEY and CDR2 SMNVEV (reference sequence).

The rearrangement links TRBV6-1 to TRBJ2-7; no clear D gene. CDR1 is MNHNS, CDR2 SASEGT, per germline. This CDR3 contains 13 residues. V lost 6 bases to trimming and J lost 6 bases, with 15 bases between them. CDR3 in amino acids: CASRPITIREQYF. CDR3 nucleotides: TGTGCCAGCAGGCCAATTACTATTCGCGAGCAGTACTTC.

This chain joins TRBV30 and TRBJ1-3; maybe TRBD1 (5 bases). Germline-derived CDR1 and CDR2 are GTSNPN and SVGIG (reference sequence). The CDR3 is 15 amino acids. V shed 4 bases and J shed 4 bases, with 17 bases lying between them. CDR3 bases: TGTGCCTGGACTCGGGCAGGGAACCCCGGAAACACCATATATTTT. Translation gives CAWTRAGNPGNTIYF.

The chain uses TRBV7-8 and TRBJ2-1, with 9 bases identical to TRBD2. Trimming cost V 1 base and J 9 bases; bases outside gene matches: 7. Germline V gene lookup returns CDR1 SGHVS and CDR2 FQNEAQ. This CDR3 is 15 amino acids long. CDR3 region: CASSLVDSGRSEQFF. The DNA for the CDR3 is TGTGCCAGCAGCTTAGTTGATAGCGGGAGAAGTGAGCAGTTCTTC.